These 18 T cell receptor beta chains share one sample of origin, sequenced in a study of cytomegalovirus exposure and HLA in healthy donors. PCR employed 60 Vbeta and 13 Jbeta primers. The data were produced by immunoSEQ multiplex PCR, yet TCRdb's version contains in-frame clones alone and is incomplete. The listing contains roughly 140,000 clones. The source material was PBMCs. These TCRs come from a man aged 35 to 55 in good health and CMV-seronegative.

This chain uses TRBV11-2 with TRBJ1-5; D is unresolved. V dropped 2 bases and J dropped 2 bases, with 4 bases sitting between them. The CDR3 is 13 residues long. The germline V gene encodes CDR1 SGHAT and CDR2 FQNNGV. The CDR3 nucleotides are TGTGCCAGCAGCTTACAGGGCAATCAGCCCCAGCATTTT. Translation: CASSLQGNQPQHF.

The chain links TRBV18 to TRBJ2-7; D gene ambiguous. In germline, CDR1 is KGHSH, CDR2 LQKENI. This CDR3 contains 13 residues. Deletions cut 6 bases from V and 6 bases from J, with 15 bases between. The CDR3 sequence is CASSLETGLEQYF. The CDR3 DNA follows: TGTGCCAGCTCGCTGGAGACGGGTCTCGAGCAGTACTTC.

The chain is built from TRBV5-6 and TRBJ2-7, with D possibly TRBD2 on 7 matching bases. Trimming removed 2 bases at V and 6 bases at J, with 15 bases between. Germline assignment: CDR1 SGHDT and CDR2 YYEEEE. This CDR3 is 14 amino acids long. The CDR3 loop is CASSLGGGRREQYF. The DNA for the CDR3 is TGTGCCAGCAGCTTAGGGGGGGGGAGGCGCGAGCAGTACTTC.

This chain connects TRBV11-2 to TRBJ2-3; perhaps TRBD1 as D (5 bases). Per the germline V gene, CDR1 is SGHAT and CDR2 is FQNNGV. The length of the CDR3 is 15 residues. Trimming shortened V by 5 bases and J by 0 bases, and 12 bases separated the two germline ends. The CDR3 DNA reads TGTGCCAGCAGCCAGACAGCCTACAGCACAGATACGCAGTATTTT. Its translation: CASSQTAYSTDTQYF.

V and J are TRBV7-9 and TRBJ1-5, with no clear D. CDR3 size: 16 residues. From germline, CDR1 is SEHNR and CDR2 FQNEAQ (reference sequence). The V gene lost 7 bases and the J gene lost 7 bases, with 23 bases spanning the gap. Written as DNA, the CDR3 is TGTGCCAGCATCCCCTCTGGAGGGAAGGGAAAGCAGCCCCAGCATTTT. Encoded protein: CASIPSGGKGKQPQHF.

The chain carries TRBV28 and TRBJ2-2, with 8 positions matching TRBD1. CDR3 length equals 15 residues. The V gene's germline CDR1 is MDHEN and CDR2 SYDVKM. V gave up 7 bases and J gave up 8 bases; unmatched junction bases: 12. Here the CDR3 reads CASNFAGQAVGELFF. CDR3 nucleotides: TGTGCCAGCAACTTCGCGGGACAGGCCGTTGGGGAGCTGTTTTTT.

The chain has TRBV2 and TRBJ2-3; 10 bases align to TRBD2. With V trimmed by 6 bases and J by 0 bases, 6 bases remained unmatched. Germline CDR1 SNHLY, CDR2 FYNNEI. This CDR3 has 16 residues. CDR3 nucleotides: TGTGCCAGCAGGGCCGCAGCGGGGGGGAGCACAGATACGCAGTATTTT. Translation: CASRAAAGGSTDTQYF.

The gene calls are TRBV5-5 and TRBJ1-6, with D perhaps matching TRBD1 (6 bases). V lost 0 bases and J 0 bases, leaving 16 bases between the germline ends. Germline assignment: CDR1 SGHKS and CDR2 YYEKEE (reference sequence). The CDR3 contains 19 residues. CDR3 sequence: CASSLEVVGASSYNSPLHF. The CDR3, as DNA: TGTGCCAGCAGCTTGGAGGTCGTGGGGGCGAGCTCCTATAATTCACCCCTCCACTTT.

The chain carries TRBV11-3 and TRBJ2-5; 9 nucleotides match TRBD2. CDR1 and CDR2 from the germline V gene are SGHNT and YENEEA. V was clipped by 5 bases and J by 4 bases; unmatched bases: 8. The CDR3 runs 15 residues. CDR3 bases: TGTGCCAGCAGCGGCAATAGCGGGGGCTCAGAGACCCAGTACTTC. It is translated as CASSGNSGGSETQYF.

V and J are TRBV7-3 and TRBJ2-5; D is perhaps TRBD1 (6 bases). Trimming stripped 5 bases from V and 2 bases from J, with 9 bases between. The CDR3 spans 13 residues. The germline gives CDR1 SGHTA, CDR2 FQGTGA. This CDR3 is CASSPGQQETQYF. The CDR3 DNA reads as TGTGCCAGCAGCCCGGGACAACAAGAGACCCAGTACTTC.

This sequence joins TRBV6-1 and TRBJ2-7; no clear D gene. Per the germline V gene, CDR1 is MNHNS and CDR2 is SASEGT. The V and J ends lost 8 bases and 0 bases respectively, with 5 bases between them. The CDR3 totals 11 residues. The chain's CDR3 is CASYGSYEQYF. CDR3 bases: TGTGCCAGCTACGGCTCCTACGAGCAGTACTTC.

V is TRBV11-1 and J is TRBJ2-6; 8 bases agree with TRBD1. The CDR3 has 15 amino acids. Trimming removed 6 bases from V and 2 bases from J; junction bases left unmatched: 3. Germline assignment: CDR1 SGHAT and CDR2 FQDESV (reference sequence). The CDR3 protein is CASSSRGPGANVLTF. The CDR3 DNA is TGTGCCAGCAGTTCCAGGGGGCCTGGGGCCAACGTCCTGACTTTC.

The gene calls are TRBV9 and TRBJ1-1; 9 nucleotides line up with TRBD1. V dropped 4 bases and J dropped 4; count of bases not matched to a gene: 5. Germline V gives CDR1 SGDLS, CDR2 YYNGEE. The CDR3 extends over 14 amino acids. CDR3 coding DNA: TGTGCCAGCAGCCCTCAGACAGGGGGCACTGAAGCTTTCTTT. It specifies CASSPQTGGTEAFF.

The V gene is TRBV7-9, the J gene TRBJ2-7, with a tentative D call TRBD2 (6 bases). CDR3 length: 15 amino acids. Looked up from germline, CDR1 is SEHNR and CDR2 is FQNEAQ (reference sequence). The ends were cut back, 3 bases at V and 0 bases at J, with 12 bases in the middle. The CDR3 coding sequence is TGTGCCAGCAGCTTGGAGGGGAAAGTCTCCTACGAGCAGTACTTC. Amino acid sequence: CASSLEGKVSYEQYF.

The rearrangement joins TRBV11-1 to TRBJ2-2; D is possibly TRBD2 (5 bases). The germline CDR1 and CDR2 sequences are SGHAT and FQDESV (reference sequence). V was trimmed by 1 base and J by 6 bases, leaving 15 bases between them. The CDR3 is 16 residues long. This CDR3 reads CASSLESGKRSGELFF. Written as DNA, the CDR3 is TGTGCCAGCAGCTTAGAGTCGGGGAAACGGTCCGGGGAGCTGTTTTTT.

The rearrangement links TRBV19 to TRBJ1-2; 9 bases are shared with TRBD1. With V trimmed by 6 bases and J by 4 bases, 6 bases remained unmatched. This CDR3 is built from 14 residues. Germline CDR1 and CDR2: LNHDA and SQIVND (reference sequence). The CDR3 coding sequence is TGTGCCAGTAGCCACCGGGACAGGGTCTATGGCTACACCTTC. This sequence encodes CASSHRDRVYGYTF. The whole variable domain, remainder taken from reference TRBV19 and TRBJ1-2, is DGGITQSPKYLFRKEGQNVTLSCEQNLNHDAMYWYRQDPGQGLRLIYYSQIVNDFQKGDIAEGYSVSREKKESFPLTVTSAQKNPTAFYLCASSHRDRVYGYTFGSGTRLTVV.

The CDR3 region is CATSTRTGAYGYTF. The CDR3 DNA sequence: TGTGCCACCAGCACAAGGACAGGGGCCTATGGCTACACCTTC. The chain couples TRBV15 to TRBJ1-2; TRBD1 agrees at 9 bases. The trim removed 4 bases at V and 4 bases at J, leaving 4 bases unmatched. The CDR3 runs 14 residues. The V gene's germline CDR1 is LNHNV and CDR2 YYDKDF (reference sequence).

The chain uses TRBV9 and TRBJ1-4; D uncertain. The CDR3 consists of 13 residues. Trimming left V 3 bases short and J 1 base short, with 4 bases between. CDR1 is SGDLS and CDR2 is YYNGEE in the germline V gene. CDR3 amino acids: CASSALTNEKLFF. Written as DNA, the CDR3 is TGTGCCAGCAGCGCCCTAACTAATGAAAAACTGTTTTTT.